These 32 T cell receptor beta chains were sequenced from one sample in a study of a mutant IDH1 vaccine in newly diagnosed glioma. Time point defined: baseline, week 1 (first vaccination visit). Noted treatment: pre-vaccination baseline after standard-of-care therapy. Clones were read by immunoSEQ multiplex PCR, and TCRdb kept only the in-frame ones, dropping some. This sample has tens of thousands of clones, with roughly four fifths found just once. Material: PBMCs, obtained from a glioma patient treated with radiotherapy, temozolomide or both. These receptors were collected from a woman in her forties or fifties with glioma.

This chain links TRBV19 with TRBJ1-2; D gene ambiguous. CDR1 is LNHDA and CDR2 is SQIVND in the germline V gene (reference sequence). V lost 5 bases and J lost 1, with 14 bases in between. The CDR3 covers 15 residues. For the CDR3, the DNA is TGTGCCAGTAGTGGGCTCCTAGCTATTAACTATGGCTACACCTTC. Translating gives CASSGLLAINYGYTF. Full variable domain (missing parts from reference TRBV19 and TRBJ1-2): DGGITQSPKYLFRKEGQNVTLSCEQNLNHDAMYWYRQDPGQGLRLIYYSQIVNDFQKGDIAEGYSVSREKKESFPLTVTSAQKNPTAFYLCASSGLLAINYGYTFGSGTRLTVV.

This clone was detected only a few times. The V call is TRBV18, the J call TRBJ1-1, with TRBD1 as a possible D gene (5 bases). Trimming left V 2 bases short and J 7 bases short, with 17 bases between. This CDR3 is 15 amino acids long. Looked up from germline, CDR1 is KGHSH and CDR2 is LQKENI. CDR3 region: CASSPRGLDAIEAFF. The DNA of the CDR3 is TGTGCCAGCTCACCAAGGGGACTAGACGCGATTGAAGCTTTCTTT.

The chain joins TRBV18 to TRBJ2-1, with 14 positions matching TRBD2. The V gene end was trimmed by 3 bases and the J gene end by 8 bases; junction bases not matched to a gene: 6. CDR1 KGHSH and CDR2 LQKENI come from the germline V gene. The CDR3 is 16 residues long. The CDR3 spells CASSPFGTSGGYEQFF. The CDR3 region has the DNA TGTGCCAGCTCACCTTTCGGGACTAGCGGGGGATATGAGCAGTTCTTC. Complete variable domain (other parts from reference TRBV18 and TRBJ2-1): NAGVMQNPRHLVRRRGQEARLRCSPMKGHSHVYWYRQLPEEGLKFMVYLQKENIIDESGMPKERFSAEFPKEGPSILRIQQVVRGDSAAYFCASSPFGTSGGYEQFFGPGTRLTVL.

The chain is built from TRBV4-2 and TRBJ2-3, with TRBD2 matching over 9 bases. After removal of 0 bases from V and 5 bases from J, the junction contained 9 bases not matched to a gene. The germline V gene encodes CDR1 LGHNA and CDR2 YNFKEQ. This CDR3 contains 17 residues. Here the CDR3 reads CASSQDGAGGLVDTQYF. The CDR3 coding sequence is TGTGCCAGCAGCCAAGATGGGGCGGGGGGGCTTGTAGATACGCAGTATTTT.

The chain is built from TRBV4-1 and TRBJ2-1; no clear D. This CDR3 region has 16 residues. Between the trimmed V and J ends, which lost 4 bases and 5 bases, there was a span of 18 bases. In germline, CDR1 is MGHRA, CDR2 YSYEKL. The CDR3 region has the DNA TGCGCCAGCAGCCCAGAAGGCGAACGAGCGAACAATGAGCAGTTCTTC. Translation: CASSPEGERANNEQFF.

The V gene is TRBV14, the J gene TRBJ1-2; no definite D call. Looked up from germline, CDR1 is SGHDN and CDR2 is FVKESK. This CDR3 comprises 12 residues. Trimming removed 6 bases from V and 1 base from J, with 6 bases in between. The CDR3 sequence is CASRGGNYGYTF. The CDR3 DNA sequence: TGTGCCAGCAGAGGCGGTAACTATGGCTACACCTTC.

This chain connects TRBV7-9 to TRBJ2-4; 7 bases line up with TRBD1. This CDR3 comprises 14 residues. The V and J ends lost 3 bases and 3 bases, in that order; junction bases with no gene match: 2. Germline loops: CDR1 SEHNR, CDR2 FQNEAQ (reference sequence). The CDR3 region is CASSLPGGKNIQYF. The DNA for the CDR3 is TGTGCCAGCAGCTTGCCAGGGGGCAAAAACATTCAGTACTTC.

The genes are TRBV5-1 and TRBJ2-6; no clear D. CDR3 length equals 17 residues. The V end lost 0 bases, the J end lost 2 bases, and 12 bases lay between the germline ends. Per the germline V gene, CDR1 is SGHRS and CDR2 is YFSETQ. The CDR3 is CASSLAGSRPGANVLTF. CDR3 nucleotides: TGCGCCAGCAGCTTGGCCGGATCTAGGCCTGGGGCCAACGTCCTGACTTTC.

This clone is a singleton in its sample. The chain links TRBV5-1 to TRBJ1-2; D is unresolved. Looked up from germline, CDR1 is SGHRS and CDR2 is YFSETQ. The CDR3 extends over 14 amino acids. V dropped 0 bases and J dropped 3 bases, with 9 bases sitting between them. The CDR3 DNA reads TGCGCCAGCAGCTTGGGGGCATCGGACTATGGCTACACCTTC. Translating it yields CASSLGASDYGYTF. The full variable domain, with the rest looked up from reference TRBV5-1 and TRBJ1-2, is KAGVTQTPRYLIKTRGQQVTLSCSPISGHRSVSWYQQTPGQGLQFLFEYFSETQRNKGNFPGRFSGRQFSNSRSEMNVSTLELGDSALYLCASSLGASDYGYTFGSGTRLTVV.

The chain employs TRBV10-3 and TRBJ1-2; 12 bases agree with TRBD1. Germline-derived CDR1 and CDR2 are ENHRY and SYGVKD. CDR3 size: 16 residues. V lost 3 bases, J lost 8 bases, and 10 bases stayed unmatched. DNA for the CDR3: TGTGCCATCAGTGACAAAGCGGGACAGGGGGCAAAGGGCTACACCTTC. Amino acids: CAISDKAGQGAKGYTF.

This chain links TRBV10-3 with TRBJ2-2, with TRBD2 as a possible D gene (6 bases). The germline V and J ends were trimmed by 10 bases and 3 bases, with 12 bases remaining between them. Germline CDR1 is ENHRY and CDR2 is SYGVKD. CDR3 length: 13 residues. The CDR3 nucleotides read TGTGCCACCACCCCGGGGGACACCGGGGAGCTGTTTTTT. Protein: CATTPGDTGELFF.

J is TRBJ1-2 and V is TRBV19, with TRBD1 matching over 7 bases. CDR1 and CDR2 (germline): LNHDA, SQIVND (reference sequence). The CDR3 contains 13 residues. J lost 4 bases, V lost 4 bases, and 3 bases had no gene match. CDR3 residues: CASSTGQPYGYTF. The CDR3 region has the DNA TGTGCCAGTAGTACGGGACAGCCCTATGGCTACACCTTC. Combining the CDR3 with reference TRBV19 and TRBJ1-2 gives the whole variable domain DGGITQSPKYLFRKEGQNVTLSCEQNLNHDAMYWYRQDPGQGLRLIYYSQIVNDFQKGDIAEGYSVSREKKESFPLTVTSAQKNPTAFYLCASSTGQPYGYTFGSGTRLTVV.

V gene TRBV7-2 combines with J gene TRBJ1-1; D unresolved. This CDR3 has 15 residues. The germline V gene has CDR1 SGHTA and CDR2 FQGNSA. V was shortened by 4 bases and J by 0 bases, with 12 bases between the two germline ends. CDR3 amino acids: CASSSRALLNTEAFF. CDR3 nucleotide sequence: TGTGCCAGCAGCTCGAGGGCACTACTGAACACTGAAGCTTTCTTT.

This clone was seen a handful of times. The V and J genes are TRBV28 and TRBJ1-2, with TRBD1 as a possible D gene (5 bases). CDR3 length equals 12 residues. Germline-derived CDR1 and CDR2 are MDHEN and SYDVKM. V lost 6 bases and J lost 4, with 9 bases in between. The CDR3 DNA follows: TGTGCCAGCAGCGACAGTGGCTATGGCTACACCTTC. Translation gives CASSDSGYGYTF.

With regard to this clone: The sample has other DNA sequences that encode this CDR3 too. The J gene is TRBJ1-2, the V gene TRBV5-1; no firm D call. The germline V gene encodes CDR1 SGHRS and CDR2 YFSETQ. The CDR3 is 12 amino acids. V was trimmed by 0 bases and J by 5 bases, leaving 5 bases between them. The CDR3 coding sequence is TGCGCCAGCAGCTTGGAGGGTTATGGCTACACCTTC. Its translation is CASSLEGYGYTF.

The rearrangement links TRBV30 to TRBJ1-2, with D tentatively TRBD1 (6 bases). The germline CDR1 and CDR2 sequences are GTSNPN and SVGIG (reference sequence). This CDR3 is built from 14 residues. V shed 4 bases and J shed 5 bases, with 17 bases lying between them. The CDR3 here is CAWTSRGGHYGYTF. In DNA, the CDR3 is TGTGCCTGGACCTCCCGTGGGGGCCATTATGGCTACACCTTC. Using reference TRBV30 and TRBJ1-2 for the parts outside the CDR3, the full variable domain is SQTIHQWPATLVQPVGSPLSLECTVEGTSNPNLYWYRQAAGRGLQLLFYSVGIGQISSEVPQNLSASRPQDRQFILSSKKLLLSDSGFYLCAWTSRGGHYGYTFGSGTRLTVV.

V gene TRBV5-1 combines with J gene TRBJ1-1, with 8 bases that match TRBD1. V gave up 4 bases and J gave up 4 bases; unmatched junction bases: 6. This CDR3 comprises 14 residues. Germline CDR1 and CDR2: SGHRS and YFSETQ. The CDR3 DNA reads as TGCGCCAGCAGCGGACAGGGAGGGGTCACTGAAGCTTTCTTT. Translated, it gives CASSGQGGVTEAFF.

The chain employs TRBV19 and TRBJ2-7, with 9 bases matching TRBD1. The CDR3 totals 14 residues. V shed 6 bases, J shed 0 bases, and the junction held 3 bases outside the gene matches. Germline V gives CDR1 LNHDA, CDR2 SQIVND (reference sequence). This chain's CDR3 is CASSDRGSSYEQYF. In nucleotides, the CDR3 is TGTGCCAGTAGCGACAGGGGGAGCTCCTACGAGCAGTACTTC.

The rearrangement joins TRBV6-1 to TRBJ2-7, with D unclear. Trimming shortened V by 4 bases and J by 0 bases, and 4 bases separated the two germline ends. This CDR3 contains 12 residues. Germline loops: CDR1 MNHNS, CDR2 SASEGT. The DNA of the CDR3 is TGTGCCAGCAGTGGAAACTCCTACGAGCAGTACTTC. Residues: CASSGNSYEQYF.

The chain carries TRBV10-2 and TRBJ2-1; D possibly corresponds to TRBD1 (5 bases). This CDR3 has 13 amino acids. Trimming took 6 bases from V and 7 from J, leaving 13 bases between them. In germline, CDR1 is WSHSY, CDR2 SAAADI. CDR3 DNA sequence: TGCGCCAGCAGAGAGGACAAACGGAATGAGCAGTTCTTC. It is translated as CASREDKRNEQFF.

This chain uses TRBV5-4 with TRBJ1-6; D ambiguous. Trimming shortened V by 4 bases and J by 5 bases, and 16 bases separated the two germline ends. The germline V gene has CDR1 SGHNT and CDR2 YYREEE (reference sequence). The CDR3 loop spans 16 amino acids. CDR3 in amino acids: CASSPSGGRNNSPLHF. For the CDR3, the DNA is TGTGCCAGCAGCCCCAGCGGAGGGAGGAATAATTCACCCCTCCACTTT.

The DNA for the CDR3 is TGTGCCAGCAGTGAAGCAAGGAACAGGGACCACGAGCAGTACTTC. Translating gives CASSEARNRDHEQYF. The chain is built from TRBV6-1 and TRBJ2-7, with D possibly TRBD1 on 6 matching bases. CDR1 and CDR2 from the germline V gene are MNHNS and SASEGT. The length of the CDR3 is 15 residues. With 0 bases removed from V and 5 bases from J, the gap between germline ends came to 14 bases.

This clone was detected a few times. CDR3 sequence reads: CASSLAGGPSNEQFF. The CDR3 DNA is TGTGCCAGCAGCTTAGCGGGGGGGCCTTCAAATGAGCAGTTCTTC. The chain combines TRBV6-6 with TRBJ2-1, with TRBD2 matching 11 bases. Per the germline V gene, CDR1 is MNHNY and CDR2 is SVGAGI (reference sequence). The CDR3 loop spans 15 amino acids. With 6 bases clipped from V and 7 bases from J, the junction kept 8 bases outside the gene matches.

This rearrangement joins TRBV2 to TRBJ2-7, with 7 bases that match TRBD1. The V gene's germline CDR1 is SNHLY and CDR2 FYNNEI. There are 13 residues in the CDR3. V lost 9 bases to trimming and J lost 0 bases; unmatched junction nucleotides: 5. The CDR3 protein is CASETGPSYEQYF. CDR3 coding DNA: TGTGCCAGTGAGACAGGGCCCTCCTACGAGCAGTACTTC.

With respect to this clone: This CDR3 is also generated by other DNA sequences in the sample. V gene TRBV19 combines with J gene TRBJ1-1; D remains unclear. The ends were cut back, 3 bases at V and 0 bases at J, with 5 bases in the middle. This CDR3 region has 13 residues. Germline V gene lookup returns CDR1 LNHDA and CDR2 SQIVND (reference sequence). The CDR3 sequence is CASSISLNTEAFF. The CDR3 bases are TGTGCCAGTAGTATCTCTCTGAACACTGAAGCTTTCTTT. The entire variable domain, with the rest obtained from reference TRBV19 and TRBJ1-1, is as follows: DGGITQSPKYLFRKEGQNVTLSCEQNLNHDAMYWYRQDPGQGLRLIYYSQIVNDFQKGDIAEGYSVSREKKESFPLTVTSAQKNPTAFYLCASSISLNTEAFFGQGTRLTVV.

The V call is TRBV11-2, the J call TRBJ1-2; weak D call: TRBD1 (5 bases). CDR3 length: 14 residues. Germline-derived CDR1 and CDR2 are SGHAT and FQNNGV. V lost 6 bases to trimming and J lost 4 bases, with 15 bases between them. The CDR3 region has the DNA TGTGCCAGCAGGAGGAACGAGGGGCTCTATGGCTACACCTTC. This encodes CASRRNEGLYGYTF.

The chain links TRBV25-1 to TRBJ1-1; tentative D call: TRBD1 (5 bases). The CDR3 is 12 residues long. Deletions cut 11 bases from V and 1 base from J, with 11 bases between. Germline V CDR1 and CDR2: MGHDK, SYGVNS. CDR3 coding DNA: TGTGCCTCCCAAAGGGGGAACACTGAAGCTTTCTTT. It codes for CASQRGNTEAFF.

DNA for the CDR3: TGTGCCAGTAGTAGGACAGGCCGTGAAGCTTTCTTT. Its protein is CASSRTGREAFF. This chain uses TRBV19 with TRBJ1-1, with TRBD1 identical over 7 bases. After removal of 4 bases from V and 7 bases from J, the junction contained 3 bases not matched to a gene. The CDR3 has 12 amino acids. Germline-derived CDR1 and CDR2 are LNHDA and SQIVND (reference sequence). Variable domain in full (rest from reference TRBV19 and TRBJ1-1): DGGITQSPKYLFRKEGQNVTLSCEQNLNHDAMYWYRQDPGQGLRLIYYSQIVNDFQKGDIAEGYSVSREKKESFPLTVTSAQKNPTAFYLCASSRTGREAFFGQGTRLTVV.

The DNA for the CDR3 is TGTGCCATCAGTAAGACAGGGGGCGTCGCTGAAGCTTTCTTT. This encodes CAISKTGGVAEAFF. V gene TRBV10-3 combines with J gene TRBJ1-1; 10 bases are shared with TRBD1. Unmatched junction bases numbered 6, after V lost 5 bases and J lost 6 bases. The CDR3 consists of 14 residues. The germline CDR1 and CDR2 sequences are ENHRY and SYGVKD.

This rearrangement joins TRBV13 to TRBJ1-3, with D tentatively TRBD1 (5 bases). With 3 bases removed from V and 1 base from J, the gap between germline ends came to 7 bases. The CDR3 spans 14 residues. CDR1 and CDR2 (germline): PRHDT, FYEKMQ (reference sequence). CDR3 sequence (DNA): TGTGCCAGCAGCTTTAGGGGTTCTGGAAACACCATATATTTT. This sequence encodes CASSFRGSGNTIYF. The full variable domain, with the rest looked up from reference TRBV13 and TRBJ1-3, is AAGVIQSPRHLIKEKRETATLKCYPIPRHDTVYWYQQGPGQDPQFLISFYEKMQSDKGSIPDRFSAQQFSDYHSELNMSSLELGDSALYFCASSFRGSGNTIYFGEGSWLTVV.

CDR3 nucleotides: TGTGCCAGCAGCGGCGGGGCCCAAGAGACCCAGTACTTC. It encodes CASSGGAQETQYF. This chain uses TRBV6-6 with TRBJ2-5; D perhaps matches TRBD2 (6 bases). The CDR3 contains 13 residues. Looked up from germline, CDR1 is MNHNY and CDR2 is SVGAGI (reference sequence). Trimming removed 6 bases from V and 1 base from J, with 9 bases in between.

For the CDR3, the DNA is TGTGCCAGCAGCTTGCCCGGCTACAATGAGCAGTTCTTC. Translating gives CASSLPGYNEQFF. The chain combines TRBV5-6 with TRBJ2-1; D is ambiguous. The CDR3 extends over 13 amino acids. With 1 base removed from V and 3 bases from J, the gap between germline ends came to 5 bases. The germline gives CDR1 SGHDT, CDR2 YYEEEE.